This T cell receptor (beta chain) emerged from a study of CD8 T cells in ankylosing spondylitis. Notes on the study in general: In synovial fluid and blood from reactive arthritis, some motif variants were previously reported. A TCR beta motif of under 10 highly homologous variants seemed to mark ankylosing spondylitis blood.

CDR1 SQVTM and CDR2 ANQGSEA come from the germline V gene. The V and J ends lost 4 bases and 2 bases respectively, with 11 bases between them. This CDR3 has 14 amino acids. TCRdb analysed the 5' RACE reads with MiXCR anew, one entry per CDR3 protein. Here the sample spans approximately 540,000 distinct CDR3 sequences, approximately 11% being singletons. This clonotype was seen ten or more times. Antigen unknown. This TCR was recovered from a male donor with ankylosing spondylitis. The chain carries TRBV29-1 and TRBJ1-4; no clear D gene. Sequenced sample: blood, either unsorted or a sorted T cell fraction (not recorded which). The CDR3 nucleotides are TGCAGCGTTGGCGGGGTGATGACTAATGAAAAACTGTTTTTT. Residues: CSVGGVMTNEKLFF.